Presented here are 26 T cell receptor beta chains from one specimen sequenced in a study of T-cell reconstitution after alpha-beta-depleted transplantation in children. The TCRbeta library was prepared with unique molecular identifiers. MiXCR, applied by TCRdb to the PCR reads, yields one record per CDR3 protein. Among about 980,000 distinct CDR3 sequences listed, 25% to 35% were seen once. This sample comprised PBMCs, mostly from graft donor cells, obtained 360 days after TCRalphabeta/CD19-depleted stem cell transplant. Source of these receptors: a boy younger than two who had a stem cell transplant for SCID, so the T cells may come from the graft donor.

The V and J genes are TRBV10-3 and TRBJ1-5; 10 nucleotides align to TRBD1. Germline V gene lookup returns CDR1 ENHRY and CDR2 SYGVKD. Trimming cost V 2 bases and J 5 bases; bases outside gene matches: 3. The CDR3 has 15 residues. The DNA for the CDR3 is TGTGCCATCAGTGAGGCTGGGACAGGGGATCAGCCCCAGCATTTT. The encoded protein is CAISEAGTGDQPQHF.

Concerning this clonotype itself: The DNA is omitted, as the CDR3 cannot be located on it reliably, and the CDR3 follows TCRdb's listing. The chain has TRBV21-1 and TRBJ2-7; the table's D gene call, TRBD1, was not cross checked with the DNA. TRBV21-1 is flagged as a pseudogene. The CDR3 is 15 residues long, ends included. CDR3 in amino acids: CASSKEFGTGSEQYF.

This clonotype was observed a few times. J is TRBJ1-4 and V is TRBV6-1; unclear D gene. Germline CDR1 reads MNHNS; CDR2 reads SASEGT. V dropped 2 bases and J dropped 1 base, with 11 bases sitting between them. The CDR3 runs to 16 residues. Here the CDR3 DNA reads TGTGCCAGCAGTGAATGGGCGGATGAAACTAATGAAAAACTGTTTTTT. Amino acids: CASSEWADETNEKLFF.

J is TRBJ2-7 and V is TRBV28; no firm D call. The CDR3 extends over 13 amino acids. The V and J ends lost 4 bases and 6 bases respectively, with 13 bases between them. From germline, CDR1 is MDHEN and CDR2 SYDVKM. CDR3 DNA: TGTGCCAGCAGTTCGCGTATACGAGCCGAGCAGTACTTC. As protein: CASSSRIRAEQYF.

This clonotype appeared a few times. The chain combines TRBV20-1 with TRBJ2-5, with TRBD2 as a possible D gene (6 bases). The CDR3 loop spans 15 amino acids. Trimming removed 3 bases from V and 9 bases from J, with 23 bases in between. CDR1 is DFQATT, CDR2 SNEGSKA, per germline (reference sequence). As DNA, the CDR3 is TGCAGTGCTAGGGAGTTGGGGGGAGGTCGAAGTTCCCAGTACTTC. Translation gives CSARELGGGRSSQYF.

This clonotype showed up many times. The chain employs TRBV13 and TRBJ2-7; tentatively, D is TRBD1 (5 bases). The CDR3 totals 14 residues. CDR1 is PRHDT and CDR2 is FYEKMQ in the germline V gene (reference sequence). Trimming left V 1 base short and J 9 bases short, with 16 bases between. The CDR3 bases are TGTGCCAGCAGCTTAGACGCGAGTAGGGGCCGGCAGTACTTC. The encoded protein is CASSLDASRGRQYF.

The rearrangement uses TRBV5-1 and TRBJ2-7; 7 positions match TRBD2. Unmatched junction bases numbered 13, after V lost 4 bases and J lost 3 bases. Per the germline V gene, CDR1 is SGHRS and CDR2 is YFSETQ. This CDR3 has 16 residues. The CDR3 loop reads CASSTGAYGGFYEQYF. The CDR3 DNA reads TGCGCCAGCAGCACCGGGGCGTACGGGGGGTTCTACGAGCAGTACTTC.

CDR3 loop: CASNVVAGGYEQYF. CDR3 bases: TGCGCCAGCAACGTGGTAGCGGGGGGCTACGAGCAGTACTTC. The rearrangement uses TRBV5-1 and TRBJ2-7; TRBD2 matches 10 bases. Germline V gene data show CDR1 as SGHRS and CDR2 as YFSETQ. This CDR3 comprises 14 residues. The trim removed 6 bases at V and 3 bases at J, leaving 6 bases unmatched.

The chain carries TRBV6-6 and TRBJ1-1; 9 nucleotides line up with TRBD1. CDR1 and CDR2 (germline): MNHNY, SVGAGI (reference sequence). V gave up 3 bases and J gave up 0 bases; unmatched junction bases: 8. The CDR3 length is 17 residues. CDR3 sequence (DNA): TGTGCCAGCAGTTATTGGGGACAGGGAATCATGAACACTGAAGCTTTCTTT. It is translated as CASSYWGQGIMNTEAFF.

The gene calls are TRBV18 and TRBJ1-5, with D possibly being TRBD1 (6 bases). Trimming removed 6 bases at V and 4 bases at J, with 13 bases between. CDR3 length: 14 amino acids. Germline V lookup: CDR1 KGHSH, CDR2 LQKENI. Here the CDR3 reads CASSTGQLNQPQHF. CDR3 in DNA: TGTGCCAGCTCCACCGGACAGTTGAATCAGCCCCAGCATTTT.

This clonotype was seen a few times. This chain joins TRBV5-1 and TRBJ1-2; tentative D call: TRBD1 (6 bases). Trimming shortened V by 0 bases and J by 2 bases, and 11 bases separated the two germline ends. Per germline, CDR1 SGHRS and CDR2 YFSETQ. The CDR3 covers 15 residues. This CDR3 reads CASSLAGHQNYGYTF. CDR3 sequence (DNA): TGCGCCAGCAGCTTGGCGGGACACCAAAACTATGGCTACACCTTC. The variable domain in full, completed from reference TRBV5-1 and TRBJ1-2, reads KAGVTQTPRYLIKTRGQQVTLSCSPISGHRSVSWYQQTPGQGLQFLFEYFSETQRNKGNFPGRFSGRQFSNSRSEMNVSTLELGDSALYLCASSLAGHQNYGYTFGSGTRLTVV.

This chain links TRBV12-3 or TRBV12-4 with TRBJ1-1; D possibly corresponds to TRBD1 (5 bases). The CDR3 spans 14 residues. The V gene lost 1 base and the J gene lost 7 bases, with 13 bases spanning the gap. The CDR3 sequence is CASSLGLDGGEAFF. The CDR3 region has the DNA TGTGCCAGCAGTTTAGGCCTGGACGGGGGTGAAGCTTTCTTT.

Here the CDR3 reads CASSPPGGVLLNTEAFF. The DNA for the CDR3 is TGTGCCAGCTCACCACCGGGAGGGGTCCTGTTGAACACTGAAGCTTTCTTT. This chain connects TRBV18 to TRBJ1-1; a weak D match, TRBD1 (5 bases). The ends were cut back, 0 bases at V and 0 bases at J, with 14 bases in the middle. Germline loops: CDR1 KGHSH, CDR2 LQKENI. The CDR3 is 17 amino acids.

The chain has TRBV7-3 and TRBJ2-7, with a tentative D call TRBD2 (7 bases). The V end lost 5 bases, the J end lost 5 bases, and 10 bases lay between the germline ends. CDR1 and CDR2 (germline): SGHTA, FQGTGA. This CDR3 is 12 amino acids long. The CDR3 loop is CASSRGGHEQYF. CDR3 DNA sequence: TGTGCCAGCAGCCGCGGGGGCCACGAGCAGTACTTC.

This clonotype was seen only once. The chain uses TRBV5-1 and TRBJ1-4; tentative D call: TRBD1 (6 bases). The CDR3 runs 16 residues. Germline lookup yields CDR1 SGHRS and CDR2 YFSETQ. With 0 bases removed from V and 3 bases from J, the gap between germline ends came to 12 bases. CDR3 nucleotides: TGCGCCAGCAGCTTGGGGCAGGGGTTGTCTAATGAAAAACTGTTTTTT. Encoded protein: CASSLGQGLSNEKLFF.

V usage is TRBV5-6 and J usage is TRBJ1-1; TRBD1 matches 9 bases. From germline, CDR1 is SGHDT and CDR2 YYEEEE. Trimming at V came to 0 bases and at J to 4 bases, leaving 16 bases not matched to a gene. CDR3 length equals 19 residues. In DNA, the CDR3 is TGTGCCAGCAGCTTGGCCCCGGGGACAGGGTCCGGGTGGAGCACTGAAGCTTTCTTT. Translated, it gives CASSLAPGTGSGWSTEAFF.

V is TRBV21-1 and J is TRBJ2-7; the table names TRBD1, a call not compared with the DNA. TRBV21-1 is annotated as a pseudogene. The CDR3 is 18 amino acids. The CDR3 protein is CASSKAPSTGERYYEQYF. CDR3 coding DNA: TGTGCCAGCAGCAAAGCGCCCTCAACAGGGGAGAGGTACTACGAGCAGTACTTC.

The V call is TRBV11-2, the J call TRBJ2-1; weak D call: TRBD2 (6 bases). CDR1 is SGHAT and CDR2 is FQNNGV in the germline V gene. The CDR3 runs 18 residues. V was trimmed by 3 bases and J by 3 bases, leaving 21 bases between them. The CDR3 region has the DNA TGTGCCAGCAGCTTCGTCGGCGGGATACCTACCCACTACAATGAGCAGTTCTTC. Translating it yields CASSFVGGIPTHYNEQFF. Full variable domain (remainder filled in from reference TRBV11-2 and TRBJ2-1): EAGVAQSPRYKIIEKRQSVAFWCNPISGHATLYWYQQILGQGPKLLIQFQNNGVVDDSQLPKDRFSAERLKGVDSTLKIQPAKLEDSAVYLCASSFVGGIPTHYNEQFFGPGTRLTVL.

This clonotype was recorded a few times. This sequence joins TRBV30 and TRBJ1-1; TRBD1 matches at 7 bases. This CDR3 has 14 amino acids. Germline V gene sequence: CDR1 GTSNPN, CDR2 SVGIG (reference sequence). With V trimmed by 7 bases and J by 1 base, 9 bases remained unmatched. The CDR3 DNA sequence: TGTGCCTCGACAAAGGGACAGCCGAACACTGAAGCTTTCTTT. This gives the protein CASTKGQPNTEAFF. Based on the CDR3 plus reference TRBV30 and TRBJ1-1, the full variable domain is SQTIHQWPATLVQPVGSPLSLECTVEGTSNPNLYWYRQAAGRGLQLLFYSVGIGQISSEVPQNLSASRPQDRQFILSSKKLLLSDSGFYLCASTKGQPNTEAFFGQGTRLTVV.

There are a few counts of this clonotype. The genes are TRBV5-5 and TRBJ2-5; tentatively, D is TRBD1 (5 bases). There are 14 residues in the CDR3. Trimming took off 4 bases at V and 5 bases at J, with 15 bases between the two ends. Germline V gene sequence: CDR1 SGHKS, CDR2 YYEKEE (reference sequence). The CDR3: CASSPSRARETQYF. The CDR3 bases are TGTGCCAGCAGCCCCAGCAGGGCGAGGGAGACCCAGTACTTC.

The chain recombines TRBV2 with TRBJ1-5, with D perhaps matching TRBD1 (5 bases). CDR1 is SNHLY, CDR2 FYNNEI, per germline. V was pared by 7 bases and J by 4 bases, with 17 bases between. CDR3 length: 15 residues. CDR3 sequence reads: CASTRDGRLNQPQHF. CDR3 nucleotides: TGTGCCAGCACCCGGGACGGAAGGCTTAATCAGCCCCAGCATTTT.

This clonotype was seen a few times. The chain has TRBV20-1 and TRBJ2-2, with a possible D match to TRBD1 (5 bases). V lost 5 bases and J 4 bases, leaving 14 bases between the germline ends. CDR3 length: 14 amino acids. CDR1 and CDR2 from the germline V gene are DFQATT and SNEGSKA (reference sequence). The CDR3 sequence: CSAPRQLPTGELFF. In DNA form, the CDR3 reads TGCAGTGCTCCTCGACAGCTACCCACCGGGGAGCTGTTTTTT.

V is TRBV10-3 and J is TRBJ2-7; weak D call: TRBD2 (5 bases). The CDR3 length is 15 residues. Germline V lookup: CDR1 ENHRY, CDR2 SYGVKD. The V and J ends lost 2 bases and 3 bases respectively, with 14 bases between them. The CDR3 DNA sequence: TGTGCCATCAGTGAGAGACCAGGAGAGGGCTACGAGCAGTACTTC. It translates to CAISERPGEGYEQYF.

This clonotype was observed a few times. The V call is TRBV25-1, the J call TRBJ2-2; D possibly corresponds to TRBD1 (5 bases). Trimming removed 3 bases at V and 3 bases at J, with 14 bases between. The germline CDR1 and CDR2 sequences are MGHDK and SYGVNS. The CDR3 is 16 residues long. CDR3 coding DNA: TGTGCCAGCAGTGACTCAGGGCGCGCCGACACCGGGGAGCTGTTTTTT. Its protein product is CASSDSGRADTGELFF.

The chain couples TRBV7-6 to TRBJ2-7; the match to TRBD1 covers 9 bases. J was trimmed by 2 bases and V by 1 base; bases with no gene match: 3. CDR3 length equals 15 residues. In germline, CDR1 is SGHVS, CDR2 FNYEAQ. CDR3 sequence reads: CASSLDRGPAYEQYF. CDR3 DNA sequence: TGTGCCAGCAGCTTAGACAGGGGGCCTGCCTACGAGCAGTACTTC.

The chain uses TRBV14 and TRBJ2-6; possible D gene TRBD1, 5 bases. V lost 6 bases and J lost 0, with 15 bases in between. Looked up from germline, CDR1 is SGHDN and CDR2 is FVKESK. The CDR3 extends over 17 amino acids. In nucleotides, the CDR3 is TGTGCCAGCAGGCGGAACAGGCCTAACTCTGGGGCCAACGTCCTGACTTTC. As protein: CASRRNRPNSGANVLTF.